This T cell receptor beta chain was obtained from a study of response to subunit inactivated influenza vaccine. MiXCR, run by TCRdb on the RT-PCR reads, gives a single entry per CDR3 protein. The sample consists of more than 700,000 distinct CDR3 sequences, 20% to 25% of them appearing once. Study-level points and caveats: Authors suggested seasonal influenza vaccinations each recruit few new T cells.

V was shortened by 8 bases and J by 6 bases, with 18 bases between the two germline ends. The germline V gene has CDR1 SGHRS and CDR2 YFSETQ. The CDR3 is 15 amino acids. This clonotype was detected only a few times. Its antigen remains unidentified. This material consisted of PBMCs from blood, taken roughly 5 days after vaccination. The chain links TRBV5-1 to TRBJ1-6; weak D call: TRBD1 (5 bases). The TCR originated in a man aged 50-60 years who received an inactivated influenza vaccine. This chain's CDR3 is CASQKSPGGNSPLHF. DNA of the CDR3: TGCGCCAGTCAGAAGTCCCCGGGGGGTAATTCACCCCTCCACTTT.